This TCR beta chain was recorded in a study of blood T cell repertoires in COVID-19. TCRdb's copy holds only in-frame clones and misses some; the assay was immunoSEQ multiplex PCR. Here the sample spans roughly 200,000 clones, roughly 84% being singletons. Trimming left V 1 base short and J 5 bases short, with 10 bases between. Germline V gene sequence: CDR1 SGHRS, CDR2 YFSETQ. The CDR3 is made up of 14 amino acids. The sequence was collected from an elderly woman with acute or convalescent COVID-19. Sequences were obtained from peripheral blood. The chain links TRBV5-1 to TRBJ1-5; D unclear. DNA of the CDR3: TGCGCCAGCAGCTTGTGGGGAGGAGATCAGCCCCAGCATTTT. Its protein is CASSLWGGDQPQHF.